Below are 32 T cell receptor beta chains sequenced from a single sample in a study of CD8+ T cells in alopecia areata. As the sequencing template, cDNA was produced by extracting RNA and reverse transcribing it. Clones were sequenced by immunoSEQ multiplex PCR, and TCRdb holds only the in-frame ones, with some missing. The sample holds 200,000 to 250,000 clones, roughly 57% seen once. Sample: CD4+ T cells sorted from blood, taken at week 0. The receptors were sampled from a human donor with alopecia areata.

The chain carries TRBV7-9 and TRBJ2-1; 9 bases fit TRBD1. The CDR3 extends over 16 amino acids. The V segment lost 2 bases and the J segment 8 bases; nucleotides outside the gene matches: 10. The germline gives CDR1 SEHNR, CDR2 FQNEAQ (reference sequence). CDR3 region: CASSLRAGQGFDEQFF. CDR3 in DNA: TGTGCCAGCAGCTTAAGGGCGGGACAGGGTTTCGATGAGCAGTTCTTC.

The chain employs TRBV29-1 and TRBJ1-2; D gene ambiguous. The ends were cut back, 5 bases at V and 1 base at J, with 8 bases in the middle. Germline V CDR1 and CDR2: SQVTM, ANQGSEA. This CDR3 has 12 residues. CDR3 region: CSVQNSNYGYTF. The CDR3 DNA is TGCAGCGTTCAGAACAGTAACTATGGCTACACCTTC.

This chain joins TRBV6-1 and TRBJ1-5, with 7 bases matching TRBD1. This CDR3 has 14 residues. The germline V gene encodes CDR1 MNHNS and CDR2 SASEGT. The V gene end was trimmed by 6 bases and the J gene end by 4 bases; junction bases not matched to a gene: 6. The CDR3 bases are TGTGCCAGCAGCCGGGACAGAGCAAATCAGCCCCAGCATTTT. This codes for CASSRDRANQPQHF.

This clone was seen a single time. This chain links TRBV29-1 with TRBJ2-3; D is unresolved. CDR3 size: 14 residues. In germline, CDR1 is SQVTM, CDR2 ANQGSEA. V shed 4 bases and J shed 0 bases, with 11 bases lying between them. CDR3 loop: CSVAAGSSTDTQYF. The CDR3 DNA follows: TGCAGCGTTGCCGCCGGTTCTAGCACAGATACGCAGTATTTT.

The chain recombines TRBV5-8 with TRBJ2-4, with D maybe TRBD2 (7 bases). The CDR3 has 15 amino acids. In germline, CDR1 is SGHTS, CDR2 YDEGEE. V was cut by 6 bases and J by 5 bases, with 18 bases left in between. The CDR3 coding sequence is TGTGCCAGCAAGAGGCCGGGGGCGGGGGAAAACATTCAGTACTTC. This codes for CASKRPGAGENIQYF.

In its sample, this clone was seen a few times. This sequence joins TRBV30 and TRBJ2-1; 13 positions match TRBD2. Germline CDR1 GTSNPN, CDR2 SVGIG (reference sequence). This CDR3 has 15 residues. The V and J ends lost 5 bases and 8 bases, in that order; junction bases with no gene match: 9. CDR3 loop: CAWGQLAGGFHEQFF. In DNA form, the CDR3 reads TGTGCCTGGGGACAACTAGCGGGAGGGTTCCATGAGCAGTTCTTC.

There are a few counts of this clone. The chain has TRBV30 and TRBJ2-3, with a tentative D call TRBD2 (6 bases). This CDR3 spans 15 amino acids. V was clipped by 4 bases and J by 4 bases, with 18 bases between them. Germline V CDR1 and CDR2: GTSNPN, SVGIG (reference sequence). The DNA for the CDR3 is TGTGCCTGGATAAGGGCTAGCGTTGTCGCAGATACGCAGTATTTT. It specifies CAWIRASVVADTQYF. Supplemented by reference TRBV30 and TRBJ2-3, the full variable domain reads SQTIHQWPATLVQPVGSPLSLECTVEGTSNPNLYWYRQAAGRGLQLLFYSVGIGQISSEVPQNLSASRPQDRQFILSSKKLLLSDSGFYLCAWIRASVVADTQYFGPGTRLTVL.

This chain connects TRBV2 to TRBJ2-7, with D possibly matching TRBD1 (6 bases). The V gene's germline CDR1 is SNHLY and CDR2 FYNNEI. The CDR3 length is 13 residues. V lost 7 bases to trimming and J lost 0 bases, with 10 bases between them. In nucleotides, the CDR3 is TGTGCCAGCACCAGGACAGCCTCCTACGAGCAGTACTTC. This codes for CASTRTASYEQYF.

The count of this clone is one. The chain joins TRBV6-5 to TRBJ1-5, with 7 bases identical to TRBD1. The CDR3 is 14 amino acids. The germline V gene has CDR1 MNHEY and CDR2 SVGAGI. V shed 6 bases, J shed 10 bases, and the junction held 12 bases outside the gene matches. The CDR3 bases are TGTGCCAGCAGCCAGACAGGGACAATCAGCCCCCAGCATTTT. Protein: CASSQTGTISPQHF.

The chain links TRBV19 to TRBJ1-2, with D unclear. V was trimmed by 5 bases and J by 7 bases, leaving 11 bases between them. CDR3 length equals 12 residues. In germline, CDR1 is LNHDA, CDR2 SQIVND (reference sequence). The CDR3 loop reads CASSEDLIGYTF. The CDR3 DNA follows: TGTGCCAGTAGTGAAGATCTAATTGGCTACACCTTC.

The V and J genes are TRBV7-6 and TRBJ2-5; D is unresolved. This CDR3 region has 11 residues. CDR1 is SGHVS and CDR2 is FNYEAQ in the germline V gene. Trimming removed 5 bases at V and 5 bases at J, with 6 bases between. For the CDR3, the DNA is TGTGCCAGCAGCCCCGGCGAGACCCAGTACTTC. This translates into CASSPGETQYF.

This clone came up once. This rearrangement joins TRBV6-1 to TRBJ1-3; D is unclear. The length of the CDR3 is 13 residues. V was cut by 7 bases and J by 7 bases, with 14 bases left in between. Germline lookup yields CDR1 MNHNS and CDR2 SASEGT. CDR3 protein: CASIGAGGNTIYF. The CDR3 DNA reads as TGTGCCAGCATAGGCGCGGGTGGCAACACCATATATTTT.

The V and J genes are TRBV7-3 and TRBJ2-2, with TRBD2 matching 11 bases. V dropped 5 bases and J dropped 5; count of bases not matched to a gene: 4. Germline CDR1 SGHTA, CDR2 FQGTGA. The CDR3 has 15 amino acids. As DNA, the CDR3 is TGTGCCAGCAGCATGACTAGCGGGAAAACCGGGGAGCTGTTTTTT. Amino acid sequence: CASSMTSGKTGELFF.

This sequence joins TRBV19 and TRBJ1-2, with D maybe TRBD1 (6 bases). The CDR3 consists of 13 residues. V lost 7 bases and J lost 2, with 11 bases in between. CDR1 and CDR2 (germline): LNHDA, SQIVND (reference sequence). The CDR3: CASTPTGNYGYTF. For the CDR3, the DNA is TGTGCCAGTACCCCGACAGGAAACTATGGCTACACCTTC.

The chain links TRBV5-1 to TRBJ2-7; the match to TRBD2 covers 8 bases. The CDR3 has 15 residues. Germline-derived CDR1 and CDR2 are SGHRS and YFSETQ. With V trimmed by 0 bases and J by 7 bases, 9 bases remained unmatched. CDR3 nucleotide sequence: TGCGCCAGCAGCTTGGGGACTAGCCTTCTTGTGGAGCAGTACTTC. Its translation: CASSLGTSLLVEQYF.

The chain carries TRBV23-1 and TRBJ2-5, with 8 bases fitting TRBD1. TRBV23-1 is designated an ORF whose function remains uncertain. This CDR3 has 15 amino acids. Trimming at V came to 7 bases and at J to 5 bases, leaving 12 bases not matched to a gene. The CDR3 DNA reads as TGCGCCAGCAAGGGGGCAGACAGGGGCGGGGAGACCCAGTACTTC. Amino acid sequence: CASKGADRGGETQYF.

The V gene is TRBV30, the J gene TRBJ2-5; D ambiguous. This CDR3 spans 12 amino acids. Trimming shortened V by 1 base and J by 3 bases, and 6 bases separated the two germline ends. Germline lookup yields CDR1 GTSNPN and CDR2 SVGIG (reference sequence). In nucleotides, the CDR3 is TGTGCCTGGAGTGATTGGAAAGAGACCCAGTACTTC. As protein: CAWSDWKETQYF.

The chain carries TRBV25-1 and TRBJ2-4; D perhaps matches TRBD2 (6 bases). Trimming cost V 6 bases and J 1 base, with 13 bases left between them. The length of the CDR3 is 15 residues. Germline-derived CDR1 and CDR2 are MGHDK and SYGVNS. Here the CDR3 DNA reads TGTGCCAGCAGCCCCTGGGCGGGGGCCAAAAACATTCAGTACTTC. It specifies CASSPWAGAKNIQYF.

This clone was seen only once. V gene TRBV5-1 combines with J gene TRBJ2-3, with D perhaps TRBD1 (5 bases). This CDR3 region has 14 residues. Germline V gives CDR1 SGHRS, CDR2 YFSETQ. Trimming left V 0 bases short and J 5 bases short, with 10 bases between. The CDR3 sequence: CASSLGGAEDTQYF. For the CDR3, the DNA is TGCGCCAGCAGCTTGGGTGGGGCCGAAGATACGCAGTATTTT.

Only a few counts were recorded for this clone. J is TRBJ2-3 and V is TRBV5-1, with 8 positions matching TRBD1. CDR1 and CDR2 (germline): SGHRS, YFSETQ. CDR3 length equals 15 residues. The V segment lost 4 bases and the J segment 4 bases; nucleotides outside the gene matches: 8. The CDR3 reads CASSRSGGSADTQYF. The CDR3 DNA reads as TGCGCCAGCAGCCGGTCAGGGGGCAGCGCAGATACGCAGTATTTT.

V and J are TRBV11-2 and TRBJ1-5; possible D gene TRBD1, 5 bases. The CDR3 contains 15 residues. Looked up from germline, CDR1 is SGHAT and CDR2 is FQNNGV. Between the trimmed V and J ends, which lost 3 bases and 3 bases, there was a span of 12 bases. This chain's CDR3 is CASSFEGPDNQPQHF. The CDR3 coding sequence is TGTGCCAGCAGCTTTGAGGGGCCCGACAATCAGCCCCAGCATTTT.

The rearrangement links TRBV4-1 to TRBJ2-5; no reliable D call. Trimming stripped 1 base from V and 4 bases from J, with 16 bases between. The germline V gene encodes CDR1 MGHRA and CDR2 YSYEKL. The CDR3 runs 16 residues. The CDR3 spells CASSQVWQKDLETQYF. The DNA for the CDR3 is TGCGCCAGCAGCCAAGTTTGGCAGAAAGATTTAGAGACCCAGTACTTC.

The chain is built from TRBV4-1 and TRBJ2-1; D is unclear. The ends were cut back, 3 bases at V and 6 bases at J, with 12 bases in the middle. CDR1 is MGHRA and CDR2 is YSYEKL in the germline V gene. This CDR3 contains 14 residues. The DNA of the CDR3 is TGCGCCAGCAGCCACGCCACTCAAGCCAATGAGCAGTTCTTC. Translating gives CASSHATQANEQFF.

V gene TRBV6-5 combines with J gene TRBJ1-5, with a possible D match to TRBD1 (5 bases). The CDR3 is made up of 14 amino acids. Germline-derived CDR1 and CDR2 are MNHEY and SVGAGI. V shed 6 bases and J shed 7 bases, with 16 bases lying between them. CDR3 in amino acids: CASRRREGAQPQHF. In nucleotides, the CDR3 is TGTGCCAGCAGACGACGGGAAGGGGCGCAGCCCCAGCATTTT.

This clone was counted a few times. J is TRBJ2-1 and V is TRBV7-3; D might be TRBD2 (5 bases). The V end lost 5 bases, the J end lost 8 bases, and 19 bases lay between the germline ends. In germline, CDR1 is SGHTA, CDR2 FQGTGA. CDR3 length: 15 residues. Here the CDR3 reads CASSPQTGRRDEQFF. For the CDR3, the DNA is TGTGCCAGCAGCCCCCAGACTGGGCGGCGGGATGAGCAGTTCTTC.

The chain has TRBV15 and TRBJ1-5, with D uncertain. The ends were cut back, 0 bases at V and 5 bases at J, with 14 bases in the middle. CDR1 LNHNV and CDR2 YYDKDF come from the germline V gene (reference sequence). The CDR3 extends over 16 amino acids. The chain's CDR3 is CATSRDAARRDQPQHF. CDR3 DNA: TGTGCCACCAGCAGAGATGCGGCCCGGCGGGATCAGCCCCAGCATTTT.

This clone was seen only a few times. The V gene is TRBV12-5, the J gene TRBJ2-2; D ambiguous. V lost 3 bases, J lost 8 bases, and 4 bases lay in between. The germline V gene encodes CDR1 LGHNT and CDR2 FRNRAP. The CDR3 spans 11 residues. The DNA of the CDR3 is TGTGCTAGTGGTTTAAGTGGGGAGCTGTTTTTT. Protein sequence: CASGLSGELFF.

The chain links TRBV29-1 to TRBJ2-7; 8 bases are shared with TRBD2. This CDR3 is built from 15 residues. After removal of 6 bases from V and 1 base from J, the junction contained 11 bases not matched to a gene. Germline lookup yields CDR1 SQVTM and CDR2 ANQGSEA. DNA of the CDR3: TGCAGCGTCGGTTCGGAGCGGGAGCCGTCCTACGAGCAGTACTTC. Translating it yields CSVGSEREPSYEQYF.

The V gene is TRBV6-1, the J gene TRBJ1-1, with D tentatively TRBD1 (6 bases). This CDR3 spans 14 amino acids. The germline V gene encodes CDR1 MNHNS and CDR2 SASEGT. The ends were cut back, 6 bases at V and 4 bases at J, with 15 bases in the middle. The CDR3 nucleotides are TGTGCCAGCAGCCAACAGGGCGGGAGCACTGAAGCTTTCTTT. It codes for CASSQQGGSTEAFF.

The V and J genes are TRBV30 and TRBJ2-7; possible D gene TRBD2, 6 bases. With 2 bases removed from V and 1 base from J, the gap between germline ends came to 18 bases. The CDR3 is 16 amino acids. CDR1 and CDR2 from the germline V gene are GTSNPN and SVGIG (reference sequence). In nucleotides, the CDR3 is TGTGCCTGGAGTAGAATAGCGGCTGGGGTTTCCTACGAGCAGTACTTC. It specifies CAWSRIAAGVSYEQYF.

The CDR3 spells CSGVRGDPEAFF. The CDR3 DNA follows: TGCAGCGGGGTCAGGGGCGATCCTGAAGCTTTCTTT. The rearrangement links TRBV29-1 to TRBJ1-1; weak D call: TRBD1 (6 bases). Per the germline V gene, CDR1 is SQVTM and CDR2 is ANQGSEA. Trimming cost V 7 bases and J 6 bases, with 15 bases left between them. This CDR3 region has 12 residues.

The rearrangement uses TRBV29-1 and TRBJ2-1; 8 bases are a match to TRBD1. Per germline, CDR1 SQVTM and CDR2 ANQGSEA. The CDR3 runs 14 residues. Trimming cost V 6 bases and J 0 bases; bases outside gene matches: 4. The CDR3 here is CSVPGGPSYNEQFF. The CDR3 coding sequence is TGCAGCGTACCAGGGGGCCCCTCCTACAATGAGCAGTTCTTC.